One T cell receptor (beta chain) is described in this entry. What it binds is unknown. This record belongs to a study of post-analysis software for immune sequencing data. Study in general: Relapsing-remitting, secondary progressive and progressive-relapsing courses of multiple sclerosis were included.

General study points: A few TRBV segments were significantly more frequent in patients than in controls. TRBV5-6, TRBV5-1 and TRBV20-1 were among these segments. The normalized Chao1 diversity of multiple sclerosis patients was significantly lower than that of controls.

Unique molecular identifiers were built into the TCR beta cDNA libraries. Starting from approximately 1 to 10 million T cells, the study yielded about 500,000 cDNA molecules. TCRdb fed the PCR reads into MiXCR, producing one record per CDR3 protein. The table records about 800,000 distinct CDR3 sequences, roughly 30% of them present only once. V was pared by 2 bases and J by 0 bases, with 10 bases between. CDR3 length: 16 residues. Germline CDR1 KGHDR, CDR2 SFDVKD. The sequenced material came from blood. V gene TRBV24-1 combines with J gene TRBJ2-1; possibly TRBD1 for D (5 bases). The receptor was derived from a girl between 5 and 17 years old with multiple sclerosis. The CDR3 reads CATSDWGASSYNEQFF. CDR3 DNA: TGTGCCACCAGTGATTGGGGCGCCAGCTCCTACAATGAGCAGTTCTTC.